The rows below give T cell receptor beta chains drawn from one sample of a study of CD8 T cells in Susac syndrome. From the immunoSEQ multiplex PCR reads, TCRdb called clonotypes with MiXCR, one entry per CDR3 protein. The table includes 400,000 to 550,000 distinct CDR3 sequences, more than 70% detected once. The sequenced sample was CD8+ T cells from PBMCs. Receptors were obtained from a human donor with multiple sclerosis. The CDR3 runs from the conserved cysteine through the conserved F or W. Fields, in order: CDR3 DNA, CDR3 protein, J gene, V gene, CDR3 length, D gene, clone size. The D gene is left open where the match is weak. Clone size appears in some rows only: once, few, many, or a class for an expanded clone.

TGTGCCAGCAGTTACCCTCGGACTAGCGGGGGGGCAATCGCAGATACGCAGTATTTT	CASSYPRTSGGAIADTQYF	TRBJ2-3	TRBV6-2/TRBV6-3	19	TRBD2	-
TGCGCCAGCAGCCAAGGGGGGTTAATGAACACTGAAGCTTTCTTT	CASSQGGLMNTEAFF	TRBJ1-1	TRBV4-1	15	-	-
TGTGCCAGTAGTACACCAGGGGGTTACGAGCAGTACTTC	CASSTPGGYEQYF	TRBJ2-7	TRBV19	13	TRBD1	-
TGTGCCAGTAGTATAGAGGGGGATTTCTACGAGCAGTACTTC	CASSIEGDFYEQYF	TRBJ2-7	TRBV19	14	-	-
TGTGCCAGCAGCTTAACCCCGGGACAGGGGGTGGATGAGCAGTTCTTC	CASSLTPGQGVDEQFF	TRBJ2-1	TRBV7-9	16	TRBD1	-
TGTGCCAGCAGTTTTCTTGGGACTAGCGGAGGCAGCTCCTACAATGAGCAGTTCTTC	CASSFLGTSGGSSYNEQFF	TRBJ2-1	TRBV27	19	TRBD2	-
TGTGCCAGCAGGGGCGAAGCTAACTATGGCTACACCTTC	CASRGEANYGYTF	TRBJ1-2	TRBV27	13	-	-
TGTGCCAGCAGCCAAGATACCCCGGGCTTTCCTATTGAGACCCAGTACTTC	CASSQDTPGFPIETQYF	TRBJ2-5	TRBV14	17	-	-
TGCAGTGCTGAAAACGAGACGGCGGTTAGCGGGGCCAACGTCCTGACTTTC	CSAENETAVSGANVLTF	TRBJ2-6	TRBV20-1	17	-	-
TGTGCCAGCACTCTGACAGAGAACACTGAAGCTTTCTTT	CASTLTENTEAFF	TRBJ1-1	TRBV12-3/TRBV12-4	13	-	few
TGTGCCAGCAGTGGTGCTTTCTTT	CASSGAFF	TRBJ1-1	TRBV6-1	8	-	-
TGTGCCAGCAGCTTATGGCCAGCGGATGAGCAGTTCTTC	CASSLWPADEQFF	TRBJ2-1	TRBV13	13	-	-
TGTGCCAGTAGTATAGCCCCCAATGAGCAGTTCTTC	CASSIAPNEQFF	TRBJ2-1	TRBV19	12	-	-
TGTGCCAGCAGTTACCCCCAGGGCCCCCAGTTCTTC	CASSYPQGPQFF	TRBJ2-1	TRBV6-5	12	-	-
TGCAGTGCTGGTTCCGGGGGCAGCGATAACAATGAGCAGTTCTTC	CSAGSGGSDNNEQFF	TRBJ2-1	TRBV20-1	15	-	-
TGCGCCAGCTCTTCAGGGGACCAAGAGACCCAGTACTTC	CASSSGDQETQYF	TRBJ2-5	TRBV10-1	13	-	-
TGTGCCAGCACCATACCCAAACGGCCGACTCGCGGGGGGGCCGGGACCGGGGAGCTGTTTTTT	CASTIPKRPTRGGAGTGELFF	TRBJ2-2	TRBV11-1	21	TRBD2	-
TGTGCCAGCAGCACCCCAGGGAACACTGAAGCTTTCTTT	CASSTPGNTEAFF	TRBJ1-1	TRBV12-3/TRBV12-4	13	-	-
TGTGCCAGCAGCCGTCCCCAGGGTAACACTGAAGCTTTCTTT	CASSRPQGNTEAFF	TRBJ1-1	TRBV3-1	14	-	-
TGTGCCAGTATTAACAGGGGGCACGACGGGGAGCTGTTTTTT	CASINRGHDGELFF	TRBJ2-2	TRBV19	14	TRBD1	-
TGTGCCAGCAGCCCCGCCGGGACGAGAACCCAGTACTTC	CASSPAGTRTQYF	TRBJ2-5	TRBV5-5	13	-	-
TGCAGCGTTGAAGGCCAGGAGAACACCGGGGAGCTGTTTTTT	CSVEGQENTGELFF	TRBJ2-2	TRBV29-1	14	-	once
TGTGCCAGCAGTACTAGCGGGGGATTCACAGATACGCAGTATTTT	CASSTSGGFTDTQYF	TRBJ2-3	TRBV6-5	15	TRBD2	few
TGTGCCACCAGCAGAGATTCGGGCAGGGTGAATTCACCCCTCCACTTT	CATSRDSGRVNSPLHF	TRBJ1-6	TRBV15	16	-	-
TGTGCCAGCAGTTACGGTCGTGGCTACACCTTC	CASSYGRGYTF	TRBJ1-2	TRBV6-5	11	-	-
TGTGCCACCTCCCTTGCGCCAGGGATCGAAAAACTGTTTTTT	CATSLAPGIEKLFF	TRBJ1-4	TRBV27	14	-	-
TGCGCCAGCAGCCCCCGGGACACCAATCAGCCCCAGCATTTT	CASSPRDTNQPQHF	TRBJ1-5	TRBV4-1	14	-	-
TGTGCCAGCAGTCCTTCTTACAGGGGGAAGTACAATGAGCAGTTCTTC	CASSPSYRGKYNEQFF	TRBJ2-1	TRBV28	16	TRBD1	-
TGTGCCAGCAGCTTGTCTATCTACGAGCAGTACTTC	CASSLSIYEQYF	TRBJ2-7	TRBV7-9	12	-	-
TGTGCTAGTGGTTTGGGACAGGGGAGCTCCTACAATGAGCAGTTCTTC	CASGLGQGSSYNEQFF	TRBJ2-1	TRBV12-5	16	TRBD1	-
TGTGCCAGAAGCGACGCCGGGACAGGGAATCAGCCCCAGCATTTT	CARSDAGTGNQPQHF	TRBJ1-5	TRBV5-3	15	TRBD1	once
TGTGCCTGCATCAGGGGGACCCTCAACAATGAGCAGTTCTTC	CACIRGTLNNEQFF	TRBJ2-1	TRBV30	14	TRBD1	-
TGTGCCAGCAGTTTACTCGGGACTAGCGCGTACGAGCAGTACTTC	CASSLLGTSAYEQYF	TRBJ2-7	TRBV27	15	TRBD2	-
TGTGCCAGCAGTGATACAGATGCAGATTATAATTCACCCCTCCACTTT	CASSDTDADYNSPLHF	TRBJ1-6	TRBV2	16	-	-
TGTGCCAGCAGCCCGAGACAGCAGGCCTACGAGCAGTACTTC	CASSPRQQAYEQYF	TRBJ2-7	TRBV7-9	14	-	-
TGTGCCATGCAGGGCACAGATACGCAGTATTTT	CAMQGTDTQYF	TRBJ2-3	TRBV10-3	11	-	-
TGTGCCAGCAGTGTAAATCTGCTCACCGGGGAGCTGTTTTTT	CASSVNLLTGELFF	TRBJ2-2	TRBV28	14	-	-
TGTGCCAGTAGGATAGGGGACACTGAAGCTTTCTTT	CASRIGDTEAFF	TRBJ1-1	TRBV19	12	-	-
TGTGCCAGCAGCTTAGTTTTAGGGGAGAACACTGAAGCTTTCTTT	CASSLVLGENTEAFF	TRBJ1-1	TRBV7-8	15	-	-
TGTGCCAGCAGCTTGGGTAAGAATGAGCAGTTCTTC	CASSLGKNEQFF	TRBJ2-1	TRBV5-6	12	-	-
TGTGCCAGCAGTTTATATGGGGTAAGAACTGAAGCTTTCTTT	CASSLYGVRTEAFF	TRBJ1-1	TRBV27	14	-	few
TGTGCCAGCAGCTTATGGACCCGGGATCAGAGCCAGTACTTC	CASSLWTRDQSQYF	TRBJ2-5	TRBV7-6	14	-	-
TGTGCCAGCAGCTTAGATATCTCGAGCCGGGACTATTTCTTC	CASSLDISSRDYFF	TRBJ2-1	TRBV11-2	14	TRBD2	few
TGCAGAACCAGAGGCGGGGCCAGGGAGAACACTGAAGCTTTCTTT	CRTRGGARENTEAFF	TRBJ1-1	TRBV29-1	15	-	-
TGTGCCAGCAGTGAATGGGGGGCTACTCCGAACACCGGGGAGCTGTTTTTT	CASSEWGATPNTGELFF	TRBJ2-2	TRBV25-1	17	-	-